Only a few counts were recorded for the clone carrying this T cell receptor beta chain. Its antigen remains unknown. This record comes from a study of CD8+ T cells in alopecia areata. Overall study results and limits: Tissue-resident alphabeta T cells belonging to normal skin likewise get sequenced within scalp specimens.

This CDR3 contains 14 residues. Germline-derived CDR1 and CDR2 are SQVTM and ANQGSEA. J lost 4 bases, V lost 4 bases, and 6 bases had no gene match. cDNA prepared by RNA extraction and subsequent reverse transcription served as the template for sequencing. Here immunoSEQ multiplex PCR was the method, and the copy in TCRdb shows in-frame clones only, minus some. Here the sample spans 150,000 to 200,000 clones, about 63% being singletons. The gene calls are TRBV29-1 and TRBJ2-2, with 7 bases matching TRBD1. The input for sequencing was CD4+ T cells sorted from blood, taken at week 0. This clonotype originated in a human donor with alopecia areata. The CDR3 sequence: CSVAAGGSTGELFF. CDR3 nucleotides: TGCAGCGTTGCGGCAGGGGGTAGCACCGGGGAGCTGTTTTTT.